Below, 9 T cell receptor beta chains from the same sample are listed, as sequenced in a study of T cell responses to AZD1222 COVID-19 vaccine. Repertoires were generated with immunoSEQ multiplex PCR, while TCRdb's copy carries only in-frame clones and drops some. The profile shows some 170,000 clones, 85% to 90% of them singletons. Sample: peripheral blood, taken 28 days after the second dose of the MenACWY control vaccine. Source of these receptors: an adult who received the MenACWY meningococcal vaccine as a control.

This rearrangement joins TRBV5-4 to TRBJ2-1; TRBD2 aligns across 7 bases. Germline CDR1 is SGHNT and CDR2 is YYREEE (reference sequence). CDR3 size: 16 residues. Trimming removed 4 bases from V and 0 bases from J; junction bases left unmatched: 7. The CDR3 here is CASSMGTTSSYNEQFF. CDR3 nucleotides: TGTGCCAGCAGCATGGGGACTACCAGCTCCTACAATGAGCAGTTCTTC.

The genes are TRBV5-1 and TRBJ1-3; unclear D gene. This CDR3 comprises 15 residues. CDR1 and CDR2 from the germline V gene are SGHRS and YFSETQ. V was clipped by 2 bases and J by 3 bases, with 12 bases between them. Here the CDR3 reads CASSFENAVGNTIYF. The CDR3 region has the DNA TGCGCCAGCAGCTTCGAGAATGCCGTTGGAAACACCATATATTTT.

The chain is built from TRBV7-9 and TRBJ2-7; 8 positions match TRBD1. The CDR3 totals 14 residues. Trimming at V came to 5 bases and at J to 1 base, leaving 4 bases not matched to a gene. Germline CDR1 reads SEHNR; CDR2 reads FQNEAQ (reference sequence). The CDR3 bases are TGTGCCAGCAGCACCAGGGACAGGTCCTACGAGCAGTACTTC. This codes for CASSTRDRSYEQYF.

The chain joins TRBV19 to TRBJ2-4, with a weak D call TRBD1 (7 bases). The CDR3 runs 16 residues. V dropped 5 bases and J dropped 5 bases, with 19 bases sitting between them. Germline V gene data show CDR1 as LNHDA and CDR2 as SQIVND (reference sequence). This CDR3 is CASSPRQGGWQNIQYF. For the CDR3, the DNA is TGTGCCAGTAGTCCCCGACAGGGAGGTTGGCAAAACATTCAGTACTTC.

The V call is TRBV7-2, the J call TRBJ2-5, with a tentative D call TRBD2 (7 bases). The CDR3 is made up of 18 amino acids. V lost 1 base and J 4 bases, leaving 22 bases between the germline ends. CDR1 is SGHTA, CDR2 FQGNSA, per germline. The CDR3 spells CASSLGVFRGGTGETQYF. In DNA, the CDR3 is TGTGCCAGCAGCTTAGGGGTTTTTCGCGGGGGCACCGGAGAGACCCAGTACTTC.

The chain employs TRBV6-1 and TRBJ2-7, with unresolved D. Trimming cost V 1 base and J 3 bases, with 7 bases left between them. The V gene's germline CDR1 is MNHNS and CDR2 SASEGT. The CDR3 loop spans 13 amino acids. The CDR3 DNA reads TGTGCCAGCAGTGAAGGTCAGAACTACGAGCAGTACTTC. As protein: CASSEGQNYEQYF.

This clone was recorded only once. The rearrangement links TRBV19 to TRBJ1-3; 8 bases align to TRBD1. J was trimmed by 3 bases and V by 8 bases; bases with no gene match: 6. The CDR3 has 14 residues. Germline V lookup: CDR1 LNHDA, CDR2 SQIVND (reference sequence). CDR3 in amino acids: CASHTGTGGNTIYF. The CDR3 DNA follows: TGTGCCAGTCACACCGGGACAGGTGGAAACACCATATATTTT.

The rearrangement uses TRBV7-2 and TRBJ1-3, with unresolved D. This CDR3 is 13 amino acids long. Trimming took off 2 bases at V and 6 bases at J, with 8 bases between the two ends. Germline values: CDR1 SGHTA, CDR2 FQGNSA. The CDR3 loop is CASSLNTLNTIYF. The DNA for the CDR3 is TGTGCCAGCAGCTTAAACACTCTAAACACCATATATTTT.

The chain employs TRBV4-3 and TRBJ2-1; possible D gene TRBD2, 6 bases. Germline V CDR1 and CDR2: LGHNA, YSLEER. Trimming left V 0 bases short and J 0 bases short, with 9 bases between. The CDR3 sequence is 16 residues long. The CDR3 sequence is CASSQDLAASYNEQFF. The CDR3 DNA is TGCGCCAGCAGCCAAGATTTAGCGGCCTCCTACAATGAGCAGTTCTTC.